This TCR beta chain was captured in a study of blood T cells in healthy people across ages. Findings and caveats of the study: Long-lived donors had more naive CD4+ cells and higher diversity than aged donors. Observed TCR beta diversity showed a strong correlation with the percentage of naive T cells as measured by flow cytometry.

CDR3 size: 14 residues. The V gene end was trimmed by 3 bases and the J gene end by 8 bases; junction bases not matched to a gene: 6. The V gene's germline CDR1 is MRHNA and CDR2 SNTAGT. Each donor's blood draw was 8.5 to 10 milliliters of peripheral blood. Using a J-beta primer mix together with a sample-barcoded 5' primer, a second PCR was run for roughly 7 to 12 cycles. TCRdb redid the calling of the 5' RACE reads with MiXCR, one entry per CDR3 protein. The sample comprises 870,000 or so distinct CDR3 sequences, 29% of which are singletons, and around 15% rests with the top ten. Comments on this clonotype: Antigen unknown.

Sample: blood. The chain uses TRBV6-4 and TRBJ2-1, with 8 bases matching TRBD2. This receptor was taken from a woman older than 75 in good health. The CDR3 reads CASSESSGSDEQFF. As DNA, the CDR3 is TGTGCCAGCAGTGAATCCAGCGGGAGCGATGAGCAGTTCTTC.